This T cell receptor (beta chain) came from a study of T cells in Graves' hyperthyroidism and ophthalmopathy. This clonotype has ten or more counts. Antigen unknown. V was trimmed by 5 bases and J by 2 bases, leaving 18 bases between them. The germline V gene has CDR1 DFQATT and CDR2 SNEGSKA (reference sequence). This CDR3 has 15 residues. Template material for amplifying TCR beta CDR3 regions consisted of RNA transcripts. TCR CDR3 regions were first amplified by RT-PCR with HTBI primers. MiXCR was run by TCRdb on the multiplex PCR reads, yielding one entry per CDR3 protein. This repertoire shows hundreds of thousands of distinct CDR3 sequences, about a sixth found once; its top ten account for 3.5% to 4%. Whole-study results and caveats: Blood also contained most expanded thyroid clonotypes above 0.001.

Fresh peripheral blood, approximately 10 ml, yielded the PBMCs. Source material: blood. This sequence originates from a woman aged 25 to 39 with Graves' hyperthyroidism. The rearrangement joins TRBV20-1 to TRBJ2-5; D is undetermined. The CDR3 sequence is CSAPLRSARQETQYF. CDR3 bases: TGCAGTGCTCCCCTTCGGAGCGCCCGACAAGAGACCCAGTACTTC.